Here is one T cell receptor beta chain with its context. No antigen is known for it. The V end lost 3 bases, the J end lost 5 bases, and 11 bases lay between the germline ends. Germline V gene sequence: CDR1 SNHLY, CDR2 FYNNEI. The CDR3 is 14 amino acids. Clones were read by immunoSEQ multiplex PCR, and TCRdb kept only the in-frame ones, dropping some. The sample carries about 84,000 clones, approximately 85% recorded once. This specimen comes from a study of T cell responses to AZD1222 COVID-19 vaccine. The study, taken as a whole, reports: In all cases, repertoires were sampled only after the peak T cell response.

Here the sequenced sample was peripheral blood, taken 28 days after the second AZD1222 dose. The chain has TRBV2 and TRBJ1-5; D is unclear. The receptor's source is an adult who received the AZD1222 COVID-19 vaccine. CDR3 sequence: CASSEAANYQPQHF. The CDR3 nucleotides read TGTGCCAGCAGTGAGGCAGCAAACTATCAGCCCCAGCATTTT.